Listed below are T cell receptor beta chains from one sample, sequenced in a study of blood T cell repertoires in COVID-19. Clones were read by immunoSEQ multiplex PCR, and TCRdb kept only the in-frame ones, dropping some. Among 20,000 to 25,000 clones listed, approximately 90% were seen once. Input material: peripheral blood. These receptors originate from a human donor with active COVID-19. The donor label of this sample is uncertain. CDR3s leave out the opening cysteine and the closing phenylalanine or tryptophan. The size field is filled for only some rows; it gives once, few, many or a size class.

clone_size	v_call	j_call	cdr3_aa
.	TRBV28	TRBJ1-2	ASSLEDNRGYT
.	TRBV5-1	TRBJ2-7	ASSNRDRGVEQY
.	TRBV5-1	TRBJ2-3	ASSFAGDRTDTQY
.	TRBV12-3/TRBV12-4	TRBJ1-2	ASSAGAGEGYT
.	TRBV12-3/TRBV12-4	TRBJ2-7	ASTAQAYEQY
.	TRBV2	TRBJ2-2	ASSEARGIINTGELF
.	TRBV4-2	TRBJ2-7	ASSHTSGFLYEQY
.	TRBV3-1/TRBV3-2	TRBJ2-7	ASSPRTGLSYEQY
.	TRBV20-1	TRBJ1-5	STYKGSLQH
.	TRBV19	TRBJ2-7	ASSIDRGEYIYEQY
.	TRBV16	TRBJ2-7	ASSITGTGTYEQY
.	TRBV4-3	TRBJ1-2	ASSQDYRKGVGYT
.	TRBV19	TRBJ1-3	ASSPDSYGTIY
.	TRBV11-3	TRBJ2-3	ASSLEQGLTDTQY
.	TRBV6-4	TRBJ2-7	ASSDSEDNYEQY
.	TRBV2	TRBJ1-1	ASMRSRGTEAF
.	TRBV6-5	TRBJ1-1	ASRSPGGTAF
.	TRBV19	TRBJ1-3	ASTDRGNRNTIY
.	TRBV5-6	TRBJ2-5	ASSITWEGGQY
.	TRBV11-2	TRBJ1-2	ASSRNTGSWGGYT
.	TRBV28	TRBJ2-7	ASSLGGQMGEQY
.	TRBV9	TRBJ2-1	ASSVDGGAYNEQF
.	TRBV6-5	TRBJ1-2	ASSYAGGHYGYT
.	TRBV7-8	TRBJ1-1	ASSLWQGENTEAF
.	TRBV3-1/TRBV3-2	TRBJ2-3	ASSPGGRYADTQY
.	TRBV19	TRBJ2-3	ASKQLAGTDTQY
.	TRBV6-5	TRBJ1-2	ASSPGTRGYGYT
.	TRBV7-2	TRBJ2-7	ASSLATSGGYEQY
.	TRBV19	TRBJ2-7	ASSKQGGFLNEQY
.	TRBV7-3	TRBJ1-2	ASSSIRDRDVERGYT
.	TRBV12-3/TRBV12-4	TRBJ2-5	ASSLGETQY
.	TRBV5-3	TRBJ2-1	ARSLASRGWSYNEQF
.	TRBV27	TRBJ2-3	ASSLLAGGMGTQY
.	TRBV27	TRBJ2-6	ASSLSFGGTGGSGANVLT
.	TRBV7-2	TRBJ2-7	ASSLDRGTSYEQY
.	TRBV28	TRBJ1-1	ASSFGTGLQAF
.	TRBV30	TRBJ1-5	AWGQGRGNQPQH
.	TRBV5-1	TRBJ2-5	ASSSPTGGPRETQY
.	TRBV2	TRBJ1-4	ASSELEAGMEKLF
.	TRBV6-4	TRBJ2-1	ASKREGSYNEQF
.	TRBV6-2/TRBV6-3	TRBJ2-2	ASSLLAGVTGELF
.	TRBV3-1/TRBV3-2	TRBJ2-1	ASSQDLGYVNEQF
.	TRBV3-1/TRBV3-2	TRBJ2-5	ASSQASGGAGETQY
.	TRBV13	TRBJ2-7	ASRSKGANEQY
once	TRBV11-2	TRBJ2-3	ASSLEWGWRGGHGTNTQY
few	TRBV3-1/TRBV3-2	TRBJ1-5	ASSSSTGGRSQPQH
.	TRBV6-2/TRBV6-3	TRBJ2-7	ASSYGTGYEQY
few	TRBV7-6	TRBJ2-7	ASSLGAGSPYEQY